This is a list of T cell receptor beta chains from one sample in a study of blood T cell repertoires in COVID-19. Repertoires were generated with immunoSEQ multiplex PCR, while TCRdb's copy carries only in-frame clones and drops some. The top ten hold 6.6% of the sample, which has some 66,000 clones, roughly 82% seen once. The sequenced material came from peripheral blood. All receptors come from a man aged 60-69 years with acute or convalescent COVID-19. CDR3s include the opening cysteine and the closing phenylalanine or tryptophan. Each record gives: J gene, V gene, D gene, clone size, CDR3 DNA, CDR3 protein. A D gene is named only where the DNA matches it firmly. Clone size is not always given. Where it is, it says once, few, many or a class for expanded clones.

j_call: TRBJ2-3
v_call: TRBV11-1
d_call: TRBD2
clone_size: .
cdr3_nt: TGTGCCAGCAGCTTAGTACCGGGACTAGCGGGGAGTACGCAGTATTTT
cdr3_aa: CASSLVPGLAGSTQYF

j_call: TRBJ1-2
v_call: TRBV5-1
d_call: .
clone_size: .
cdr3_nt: TGCGCCAGCAGCTACATGACTCCTAACTATGGCTACACCTTC
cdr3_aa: CASSYMTPNYGYTF

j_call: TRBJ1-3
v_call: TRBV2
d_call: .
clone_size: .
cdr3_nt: TGTGCCAGCAGTGGGACAGACTCTGGAAACACCATATATTTT
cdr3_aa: CASSGTDSGNTIYF

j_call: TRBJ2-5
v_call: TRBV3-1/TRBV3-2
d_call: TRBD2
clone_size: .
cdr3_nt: TGTGCCAGCAGTCTTCGGACTAGCGGGGGGGAGGAGACCCAGTACTTC
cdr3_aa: CASSLRTSGGEETQYF

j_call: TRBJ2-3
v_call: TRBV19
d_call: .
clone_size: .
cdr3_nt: TGTGCCAGTAGTATAAACGGACAGCCCACAGATACGCAGTATTTT
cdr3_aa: CASSINGQPTDTQYF

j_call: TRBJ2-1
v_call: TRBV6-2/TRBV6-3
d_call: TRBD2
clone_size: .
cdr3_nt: TGTGCCAGCAGTTACCCCGTTGTCTCGCGGGGGTCGACTGAGCAGTTCTTC
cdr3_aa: CASSYPVVSRGSTEQFF

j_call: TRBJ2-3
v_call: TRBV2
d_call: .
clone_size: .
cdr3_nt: TGTGCCAGCAGTGCTAGGGGGGGGTTCGGCGATACGCAGTATTTT
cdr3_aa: CASSARGGFGDTQYF

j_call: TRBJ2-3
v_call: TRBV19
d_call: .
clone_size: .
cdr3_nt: TGTGCCAGTAGTATAGGTAGCAGCTCTAGCACAGATACGCAGTATTTT
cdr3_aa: CASSIGSSSSTDTQYF

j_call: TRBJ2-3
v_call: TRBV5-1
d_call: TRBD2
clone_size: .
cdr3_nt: TGCGCCAGCAGCTTGGGGACTAGCGGGGGAGATACGCAGTATTTT
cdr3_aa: CASSLGTSGGDTQYF

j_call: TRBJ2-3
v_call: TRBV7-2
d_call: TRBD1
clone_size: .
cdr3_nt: TGTGCCAGCAGCTTATGGGGACAGGTTTACACAGATACGCAGTATTTT
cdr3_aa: CASSLWGQVYTDTQYF

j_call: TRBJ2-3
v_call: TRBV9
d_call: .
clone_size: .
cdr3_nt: TGTGCCAGCAGCTCTGGCGATACGCAGTATTTT
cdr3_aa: CASSSGDTQYF

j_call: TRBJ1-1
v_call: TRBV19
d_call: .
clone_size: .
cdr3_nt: TGTGCCAGTTCCAACGAACGGACAGCCACTGAAGCTTTCTTT
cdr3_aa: CASSNERTATEAFF

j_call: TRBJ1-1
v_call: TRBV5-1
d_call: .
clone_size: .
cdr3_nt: TGCGCCAGCAGTCTTCCTGGACAGCCGAACACTGAAGCTTTCTTT
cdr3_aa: CASSLPGQPNTEAFF

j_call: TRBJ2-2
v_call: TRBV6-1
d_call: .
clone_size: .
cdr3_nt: TGTGCCAGCAGTGATGTTCGCGGGGGCCCGGGTACCGGGGAGCTGTTTTTT
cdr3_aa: CASSDVRGGPGTGELFF

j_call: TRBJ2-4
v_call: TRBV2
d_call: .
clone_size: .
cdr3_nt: TGTGCCAGCAGCGCTACAGCGGGTGGGAACATTCAGTACTTC
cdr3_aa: CASSATAGGNIQYF

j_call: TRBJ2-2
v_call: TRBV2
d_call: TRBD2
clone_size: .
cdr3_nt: TGTGCCAGCAATTTGCGGGGGACGAACACCGGGGAGCTGTTTTTT
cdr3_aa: CASNLRGTNTGELFF

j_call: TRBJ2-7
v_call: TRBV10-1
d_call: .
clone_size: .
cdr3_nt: TGCGCCAGCAGTGAAGGGGCCTACGAGCAGTACTTC
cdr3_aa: CASSEGAYEQYF

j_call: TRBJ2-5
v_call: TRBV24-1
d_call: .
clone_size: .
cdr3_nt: TGTGCCACCAGGGACAGAGGAGAGACCCAGTACTTC
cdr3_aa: CATRDRGETQYF

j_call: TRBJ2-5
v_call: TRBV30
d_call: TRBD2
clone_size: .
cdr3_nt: TGTGCCTGGACTAGCGGGGGTTGGACCCAGTACTTC
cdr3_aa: CAWTSGGWTQYF

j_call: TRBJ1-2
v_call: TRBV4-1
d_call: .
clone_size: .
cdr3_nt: TGCGCCAGCAGCCAAGCGCAGGTGACATCAGGCTACACCTTC
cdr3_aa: CASSQAQVTSGYTF

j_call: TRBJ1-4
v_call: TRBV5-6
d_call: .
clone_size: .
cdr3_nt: TGTGCCAGCAGCTTTCGGGGGACTGGTCATGAAAAACTGTTTTTT
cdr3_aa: CASSFRGTGHEKLFF

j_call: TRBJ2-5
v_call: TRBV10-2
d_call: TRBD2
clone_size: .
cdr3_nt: TGCGCCAGCAGTGACATTTCACTAGCGGGGGGCCCCCAAGAGACCCAGTACTTC
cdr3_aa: CASSDISLAGGPQETQYF

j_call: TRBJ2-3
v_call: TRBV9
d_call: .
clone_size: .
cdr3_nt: TGTGCCAGCAGCGATGGGCGCACAGATACGCAGTATTTT
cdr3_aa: CASSDGRTDTQYF

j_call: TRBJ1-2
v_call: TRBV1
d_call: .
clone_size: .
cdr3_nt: TGCACCAGCAGCCGCCTATTTGGACAGGGTCGCTATGGCTACACCTTC
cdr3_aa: CTSSRLFGQGRYGYTF

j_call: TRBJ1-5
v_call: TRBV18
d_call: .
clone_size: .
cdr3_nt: TGTGCCAGCTCACTAGTTGGTTCCAATCAGCCCCAGCATTTT
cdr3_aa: CASSLVGSNQPQHF

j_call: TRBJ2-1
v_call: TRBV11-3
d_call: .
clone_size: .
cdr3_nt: TGTGCCAGCAGCCCCCTCCCCTCAATAGCGAGAACCTACAATGAGCAGTTCTTC
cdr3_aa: CASSPLPSIARTYNEQFF

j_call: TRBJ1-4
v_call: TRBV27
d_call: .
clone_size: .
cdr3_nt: TGTGCCAGCAGTTTAAGCTTCCGCCATGAAAAACTGTTTTTT
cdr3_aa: CASSLSFRHEKLFF

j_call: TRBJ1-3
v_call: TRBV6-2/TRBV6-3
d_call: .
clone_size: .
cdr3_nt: TGTGCCAGCAGTTACGGCAGATGGGGACTGAACTCTGGAAACACCATATATTTT
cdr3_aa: CASSYGRWGLNSGNTIYF

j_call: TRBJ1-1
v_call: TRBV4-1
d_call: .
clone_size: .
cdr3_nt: TGCGCCAGCAGCCAGACCGACCTGACATTTGAAGCTTTCTTT
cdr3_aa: CASSQTDLTFEAFF

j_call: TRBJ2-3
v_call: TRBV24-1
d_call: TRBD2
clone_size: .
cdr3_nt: TGTGCCACCTCAATTGGTAGCGGGGGGGCAGATACGCAGTATTTT
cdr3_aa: CATSIGSGGADTQYF

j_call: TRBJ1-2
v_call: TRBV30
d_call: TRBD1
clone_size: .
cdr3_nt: TGTGCCTGCACCCGGGGTAGACAGGGCACTAACTATGGCTACACCTTC
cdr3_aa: CACTRGRQGTNYGYTF

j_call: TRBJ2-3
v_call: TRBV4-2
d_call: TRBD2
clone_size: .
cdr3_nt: TGTGCCAGCAGCCCTGGCGGGGGGGGTTCGACAGATACGCAGTATTTT
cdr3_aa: CASSPGGGGSTDTQYF

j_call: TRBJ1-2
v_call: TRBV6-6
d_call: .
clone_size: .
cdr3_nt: TGTGCCAGCAGTTCACCCGGGGGGGCTGGGTATGGCTACACCTTC
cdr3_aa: CASSSPGGAGYGYTF

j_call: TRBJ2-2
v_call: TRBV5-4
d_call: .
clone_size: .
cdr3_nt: TGTGCCAGCAGCTTCAGGAACACCGGGGAGCTGTTTTTT
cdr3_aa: CASSFRNTGELFF

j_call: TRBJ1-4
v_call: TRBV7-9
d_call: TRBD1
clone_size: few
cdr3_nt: TGTGCCAGCAGCCAAACAGGGGGCACTAATGAAAAACTGTTTTTT
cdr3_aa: CASSQTGGTNEKLFF

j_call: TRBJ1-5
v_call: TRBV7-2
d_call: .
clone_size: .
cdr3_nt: TGTGCCAGCAGCTTCTTTTCCAGGGGAAGGGATCAGCCCCAGCATTTT
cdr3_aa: CASSFFSRGRDQPQHF

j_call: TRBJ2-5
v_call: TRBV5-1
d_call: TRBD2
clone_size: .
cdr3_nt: TGCGCCAGCAGCTCCAGCGGGGTAAGCCAAGAGACCCAGTACTTC
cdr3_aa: CASSSSGVSQETQYF

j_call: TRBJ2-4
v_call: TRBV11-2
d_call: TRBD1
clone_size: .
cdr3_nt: TGTGCCAGCAGCTTATCGGGACAGACCAAAAACATTCAGTACTTC
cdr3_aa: CASSLSGQTKNIQYF

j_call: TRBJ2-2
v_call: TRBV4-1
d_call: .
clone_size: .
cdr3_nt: TGCGCCAGCAGCCGTGAGGGCTACACCGGGGAGCTGTTTTTT
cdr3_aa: CASSREGYTGELFF

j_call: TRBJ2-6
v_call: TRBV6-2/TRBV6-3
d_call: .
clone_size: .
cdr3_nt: TGTGCCAGCAGCCCCGAGGCCTCTGGGGCCAACGTCCTGACTTTC
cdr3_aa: CASSPEASGANVLTF

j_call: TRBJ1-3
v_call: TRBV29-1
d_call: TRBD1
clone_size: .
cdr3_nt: TGCAGCGTTTACGGGACAGGGGAGCGAAACACCATATATTTT
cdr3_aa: CSVYGTGERNTIYF

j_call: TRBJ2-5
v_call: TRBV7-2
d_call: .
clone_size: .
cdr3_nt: TGTGCCAGCAGCTTAGGAGGGGGGGCACAAGAGACCCAGTACTTC
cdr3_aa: CASSLGGGAQETQYF

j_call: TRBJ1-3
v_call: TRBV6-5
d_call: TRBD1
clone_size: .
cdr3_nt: TGTGCCAGCAGAGCAACGGGACAGGGTGGAAACACCATATATTTT
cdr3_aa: CASRATGQGGNTIYF

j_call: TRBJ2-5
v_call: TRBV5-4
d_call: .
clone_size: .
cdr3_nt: TGTGCCAGCAGCTTCAGGGGAGGGGAGACCCAGTACTTC
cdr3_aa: CASSFRGGETQYF

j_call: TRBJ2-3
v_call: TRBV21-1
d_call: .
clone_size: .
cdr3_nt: TGTGCCAGCAGCAAACGGGGTAGCGGGGGGGAAGATACGCAGTATTTT
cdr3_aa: CASSKRGSGGEDTQYF

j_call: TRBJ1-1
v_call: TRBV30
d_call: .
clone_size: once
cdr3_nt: TGTGCCTGGAGTTGGACAGACACTGAAGCTTTCTTT
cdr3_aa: CAWSWTDTEAFF

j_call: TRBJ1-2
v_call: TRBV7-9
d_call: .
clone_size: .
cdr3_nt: TGTGCCAGCAGCTTAGTGCAGCGGAAAGGCTACACCTTC
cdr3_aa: CASSLVQRKGYTF

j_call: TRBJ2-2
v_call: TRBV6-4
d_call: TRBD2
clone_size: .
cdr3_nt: TGTGCCAGCAGCAGGACTAGTGGGACGAACACCGGGGAGCTGTTTTTT
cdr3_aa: CASSRTSGTNTGELFF

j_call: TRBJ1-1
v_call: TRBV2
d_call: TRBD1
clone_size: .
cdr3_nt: TGTGCCAGCAGGATAGACAGGGGATTGGGGAACACTGAAGCTTTCTTT
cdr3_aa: CASRIDRGLGNTEAFF

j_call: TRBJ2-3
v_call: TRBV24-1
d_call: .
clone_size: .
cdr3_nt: TGTGCCACCGACCCAGGCGGGGAGGCCACAGATACGCAGTATTTT
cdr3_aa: CATDPGGEATDTQYF

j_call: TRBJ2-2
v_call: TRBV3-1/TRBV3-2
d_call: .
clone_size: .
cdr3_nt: TGTGCCAGCAGCCATTGGGGAGTTGAAACCGGGGAGCTGTTTTTT
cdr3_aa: CASSHWGVETGELFF

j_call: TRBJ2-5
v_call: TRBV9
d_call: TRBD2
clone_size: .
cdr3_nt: TGTGCCAGCAGCGTAGAAGCGGGGGGGCCCCAAGAGACCCAGTACTTC
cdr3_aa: CASSVEAGGPQETQYF

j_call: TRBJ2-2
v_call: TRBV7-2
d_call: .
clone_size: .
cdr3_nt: TGTGCCAGCAGCTTAGCCCCCGACAGAAACACCGGGGAGCTGTTTTTT
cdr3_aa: CASSLAPDRNTGELFF

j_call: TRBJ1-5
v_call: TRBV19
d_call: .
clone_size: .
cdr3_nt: TGTGCCAGTAGTATGCGAAGACTGACTGAGAGCAATCAGCCCCAGCATTTT
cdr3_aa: CASSMRRLTESNQPQHF

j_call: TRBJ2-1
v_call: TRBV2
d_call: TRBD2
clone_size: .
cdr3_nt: TGTGCCAGCAGTGAATCACTAGCGGTGAACTACAATGAGCAGTTCTTC
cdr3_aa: CASSESLAVNYNEQFF